The rows below give T cell receptor beta chains drawn from one sample of a study of blood T cell repertoires in COVID-19. Profiled with immunoSEQ multiplex PCR; TCRdb holds only in-frame clones, not every one. The sample holds more than 140,000 clones, roughly four fifths seen once. Sequencing was done on a sample of peripheral blood. The source of these receptors is a human donor in a cohort sampled during active COVID-19. Both conserved end residues are part of each CDR3. A D gene is named only where the DNA matches it firmly. Clone size, where shown, is once, few, many, or a class for clones that have expanded.

v_call	j_call	d_call	clone_size	cdr3_nt	cdr3_aa
TRBV7-9	TRBJ2-6	TRBD1	.	TGTGCCAGCAGCTTAGTGGGCACAGGGGTGGCTGGGGCCAACGTCCTGACTTTC	CASSLVGTGVAGANVLTF
TRBV28	TRBJ2-7	.	.	TGTGCCAGCACCACTCAGGGGTTTTCCTACGAGCAGTACTTC	CASTTQGFSYEQYF
TRBV5-1	TRBJ2-2	.	.	TGCGCCAGCAGCTCGCTCCGGGTCGGGGAGCTGTTTTTT	CASSSLRVGELFF
TRBV29-1	TRBJ1-2	TRBD1	.	TGCAGCGTTGAAACAGGGGGCGCGCGAATCGGTGGCTACACCTTC	CSVETGGARIGGYTF
TRBV11-2	TRBJ1-4	.	.	TGTGCCAGCAGCTCGCACGGGTCGCTCGCAACTAATGAAAAACTGTTTTTT	CASSSHGSLATNEKLFF
TRBV6-5	TRBJ1-6	.	.	TGTGCCAGCAGTTACTCGGGCAGGGGAAGTAGTTCACCCCTCCACTTT	CASSYSGRGSSSPLHF
TRBV5-8	TRBJ2-7	TRBD1	.	TGTGCCAGCAGCTGGAGGACAGGCTCCTACGAGCAGTACTTC	CASSWRTGSYEQYF
TRBV9	TRBJ2-1	.	once	TGTGCCAGCAGCCCGGACTGGGTTGAGCAGTTCTTC	CASSPDWVEQFF
TRBV28	TRBJ2-7	.	.	TGTGCCAGCAGCCCTCCCGGTAGGCAGGGTGAGGAGCAGTACTTC	CASSPPGRQGEEQYF
TRBV5-1	TRBJ2-7	.	.	TGCGCCAGCAGCTTGTCTTCGGGAGTCTACGAGCAGTACTTC	CASSLSSGVYEQYF
TRBV25-1	TRBJ2-1	.	once	TGTGCCAGCAGTGTGGCGGTGTACAATGAGCAGTTCTTC	CASSVAVYNEQFF
TRBV6-1	TRBJ2-7	.	once	TGTGCCAGCAGTGAACTCCGGTACGAGCAGTACTTC	CASSELRYEQYF
TRBV19	TRBJ2-1	.	.	TGTGCCAGTAGTCAACCTAGAGAAAAGCAGTTCTTC	CASSQPREKQFF
TRBV7-2	TRBJ2-3	TRBD2	.	TGTGCCAGCAGCTTAGCCGGTCCGGGACTAGCTACAGATACGCAGTATTTT	CASSLAGPGLATDTQYF
TRBV7-3	TRBJ1-1	TRBD1	.	TGTGCCAGCAGCTTAGATGGGTTGGGGACAGTTGAAGCTTTCTTT	CASSLDGLGTVEAFF
TRBV19	TRBJ2-7	TRBD1	few	TGTGCCAGTAGTATGGGACAGGGTCCCTACGAGCAGTACTTC	CASSMGQGPYEQYF
TRBV9	TRBJ2-2	TRBD2	.	TGTGCCAGCAGCTCCAGACTAGCGGAGAACACCGGGGAGCTGTTTTTT	CASSSRLAENTGELFF
TRBV28	TRBJ1-4	TRBD1	few	TGTGCCAGCAGTTTATGGGGGACAGGTTTTGGAGAAAAACTGTTTTTT	CASSLWGTGFGEKLFF
TRBV7-2	TRBJ2-1	TRBD2	.	TGTGCCAGCAGCTTAGTGGGGACTAGCGGATACAATGAGCAGTTCTTC	CASSLVGTSGYNEQFF
TRBV19	TRBJ2-4	TRBD2	once	TGTGCCAGTAGTATTTCGGGGGGGAGAGACATTCAGTACTTC	CASSISGGRDIQYF
TRBV5-6	TRBJ1-6	.	.	TGTGCCAGCAGCATCGGGATTCGAAGCTCCTATAATTCACCCCTCCACTTT	CASSIGIRSSYNSPLHF
TRBV5-4	TRBJ2-5	.	.	TGTGCCAGCAGCTTGTGGAGCGAAGAGACCCAGTACTTC	CASSLWSEETQYF
TRBV27	TRBJ1-2	TRBD1	few	TGTGCCAGCAGTTCCACCCGCCAGGGGGCGAGACTGGATGGCTACACCTTC	CASSSTRQGARLDGYTF
TRBV7-9	TRBJ2-1	.	.	TGTGCCAGCAGCTTAGTATCAGGGTGGAAGAACAATGAGCAGTTCTTC	CASSLVSGWKNNEQFF
TRBV19	TRBJ2-1	TRBD2	once	TGTGCCAGTAGTATAGACCCCCTAGCGGGATGGTACAATGAGCAGTTCTTC	CASSIDPLAGWYNEQFF
TRBV27	TRBJ2-2	TRBD2	.	TGTGCCAGCAGTCTCAGCCCGGGACTAGCGGGAGGGAGAATCGGGGAGCTGTTTTTT	CASSLSPGLAGGRIGELFF
TRBV30	TRBJ1-5	.	few	TGTGCCTGGAGCCCGATAGGCGGCCTTGGAAGCAATCAGCCCCAGCATTTT	CAWSPIGGLGSNQPQHF
TRBV28	TRBJ2-4	.	.	TGTGCCAGCAGTTATAGTGAGGGTGCCAAAAACATTCAGTACTTC	CASSYSEGAKNIQYF
TRBV2	TRBJ1-4	.	.	TGTGCCAGCAGTCAGCGGGGGTTCGCAACTAATGAAAAACTGTTTTTT	CASSQRGFATNEKLFF
TRBV19	TRBJ2-5	TRBD2	.	TGTGCCAGTAGTATGGGACTAGCGGGAGGGCCGACCCAGTACTTC	CASSMGLAGGPTQYF
TRBV28	TRBJ2-7	TRBD1	.	TGTGCCAGCAGTTCACCCGGGACAGGGACTTCCTACGAGCAGTACTTC	CASSSPGTGTSYEQYF
TRBV29-1	TRBJ2-1	TRBD2	.	TGCAGCGTTGCTACTAGCGGCTACAATGAGCAGTTCTTC	CSVATSGYNEQFF
TRBV18	TRBJ1-1	TRBD1	.	TGTGCCAGCTCACCGGGACAGCGTGACTTGAACACTGAAGCTTTCTTT	CASSPGQRDLNTEAFF